These 25 T cell receptor beta chains came from one sample sequenced in a study of blood T cell repertoires in COVID-19. Using immunoSEQ multiplex PCR, the repertoire was profiled, and TCRdb retains in-frame clones only, with some absent. The sample holds 84,000 or so clones, approximately 78% seen once. Sample: peripheral blood. The source is a woman older than 75 with acute or convalescent COVID-19.

The chain recombines TRBV2 with TRBJ1-5, with a weak D call TRBD1 (5 bases). Germline CDR1 is SNHLY and CDR2 is FYNNEI. CDR3 length: 15 residues. Trimming pared 5 bases from V and 3 bases from J, leaving 14 bases between. The CDR3 DNA is TGTGCCAGCAGTTTAAGCGACAGAGTCAATCAGCCCCAGCATTTT. Protein sequence: CASSLSDRVNQPQHF.

In this sample, this clone turned up a few times. The chain links TRBV7-2 to TRBJ1-1; D gene uncertain. V gave up 5 bases and J gave up 1 base, with 11 bases separating them. The CDR3 contains 14 residues. CDR1 is SGHTA and CDR2 is FQGNSA in the germline V gene. The CDR3 is CASSQRQGNTEAFF. The CDR3 region has the DNA TGTGCCAGCAGCCAGAGACAAGGGAACACTGAAGCTTTCTTT.

This chain links TRBV29-1 with TRBJ1-2; TRBD1 aligns across 10 bases. Losses at the gene ends were 7 bases for V and 7 bases for J; bases not matched to a gene: 24. The length of the CDR3 is 18 residues. The germline gives CDR1 SQVTM, CDR2 ANQGSEA. CDR3: CSAYLVPGQGRSARGYTF. The DNA of the CDR3 is TGCAGCGCTTACCTAGTGCCGGGACAGGGGAGGTCAGCGCGTGGCTACACCTTC.

The chain employs TRBV4-1 and TRBJ2-5, with TRBD2 identical over 9 bases. V trimming: 1 base; J trimming: 4 bases; junction bases outside the gene matches: 13. The CDR3 extends over 18 amino acids. Germline V gene lookup returns CDR1 MGHRA and CDR2 YSYEKL. The CDR3 nucleotides are TGCGCCAGCAGCCAAGTCAAGCGGGGGGTATGGTACGGAGAGACCCAGTACTTC. Translating gives CASSQVKRGVWYGETQYF.

V gene TRBV3-1 (or the pseudogene TRBV3-2) combines with J gene TRBJ2-1, with a possible D match to TRBD2 (6 bases). The CDR3 has 13 residues. Germline V lookup: CDR1 LGHDT, CDR2 YNNKEL (reference sequence). V lost 4 bases to trimming and J lost 9 bases, with 13 bases between them. Here the CDR3 DNA reads TGTGCCAGCAGCCCGCGGGACTCCGGTGAGCAGTTCTTC. Translated, it gives CASSPRDSGEQFF.

The rearrangement links TRBV9 to TRBJ1-3; no clear D gene. The CDR3 has 17 residues. V lost 0 bases, J lost 0 bases, and 13 bases lay in between. Germline lookup yields CDR1 SGDLS and CDR2 YYNGEE. CDR3 nucleotides: TGTGCCAGCAGCGTAGACAGCACCCGATTCTCTGGAAACACCATATATTTT. It codes for CASSVDSTRFSGNTIYF.

The J gene is TRBJ2-3, the V gene TRBV3-1 (or the pseudogene TRBV3-2); 10 bases fit TRBD2. The germline V gene has CDR1 LGHDT and CDR2 YNNKEL (reference sequence). The CDR3 is made up of 16 amino acids. With V trimmed by 7 bases and J by 4 bases, 11 bases remained unmatched. The CDR3 protein is CASIGTGGLASDTQYF. CDR3 coding DNA: TGTGCCAGCATCGGGACCGGGGGACTAGCGTCAGATACGCAGTATTTT.

The chain recombines TRBV11-2 with TRBJ2-3, with 7 bases matching TRBD1. CDR3 length: 19 residues. Germline V gene lookup returns CDR1 SGHAT and CDR2 FQNNGV. The junction had 18 bases not matched to a gene; V was cut back by 6 bases and J by 0 bases. CDR3 nucleotides: TGTGCCAGCAGTTTTGACAGGGTACTGGGGCACTCTAGCACAGATACGCAGTATTTT. The encoded protein is CASSFDRVLGHSSTDTQYF.

The genes are TRBV29-1 and TRBJ2-3; TRBD1 matches 12 bases. Germline assignment: CDR1 SQVTM and CDR2 ANQGSEA. This CDR3 has 15 amino acids. The V segment lost 2 bases and the J segment 5 bases; nucleotides outside the gene matches: 5. The CDR3 DNA reads TGCAGCGTTGAAACGGGACAGGGGGCTCTAGATACGCAGTATTTT. Translated: CSVETGQGALDTQYF.

The chain joins TRBV10-3 to TRBJ1-1; perhaps TRBD1 as D (6 bases). The CDR3 spans 14 residues. Germline V gene sequence: CDR1 ENHRY, CDR2 SYGVKD. V lost 3 bases to trimming and J lost 1 base, with 9 bases between them. For the CDR3, the DNA is TGTGCCATCAGTGATGGACAGCCGAACACTGAAGCTTTCTTT. Protein: CAISDGQPNTEAFF.

This clone showed up just once. The chain is built from TRBV19 and TRBJ1-1; 8 bases fit TRBD1. The V segment lost 6 bases and the J segment 2 bases; nucleotides outside the gene matches: 11. CDR3 size: 16 residues. Germline-derived CDR1 and CDR2 are LNHDA and SQIVND (reference sequence). The CDR3 bases are TGTGCCAGTAGGGAGCGACAGGGGATGAAAAACACTGAAGCTTTCTTT. Translation: CASRERQGMKNTEAFF.

The chain employs TRBV19 and TRBJ1-3; no clear D. Germline V gene sequence: CDR1 LNHDA, CDR2 SQIVND (reference sequence). This CDR3 is built from 12 residues. V lost 5 bases and J lost 9, with 11 bases in between. Here the CDR3 DNA reads TGTGCCAGTAGTTCAGGTGAAAGCACCATATATTTT. This gives the protein CASSSGESTIYF.

The chain couples TRBV19 to TRBJ1-6; 10 nucleotides agree with TRBD1. V lost 5 bases and J lost 9; bases outside the gene matches: 7. This CDR3 has 15 amino acids. Germline assignment: CDR1 LNHDA and CDR2 SQIVND (reference sequence). The CDR3 is CASSGQGGFGSPLHF. The CDR3 DNA sequence: TGTGCCAGTAGTGGACAGGGGGGATTCGGTTCACCCCTCCACTTT.

The rearrangement uses TRBV5-1 and TRBJ1-1; TRBD1 matches at 8 bases. Germline loops: CDR1 SGHRS, CDR2 YFSETQ. The CDR3 has 15 amino acids. V gave up 2 bases and J gave up 1 base; unmatched junction bases: 4. CDR3 in amino acids: CASSFGTGENTEAFF. In DNA form, the CDR3 reads TGCGCCAGCAGCTTCGGGACAGGCGAGAACACTGAAGCTTTCTTT. Full variable domain (remainder filled in from reference TRBV5-1 and TRBJ1-1): KAGVTQTPRYLIKTRGQQVTLSCSPISGHRSVSWYQQTPGQGLQFLFEYFSETQRNKGNFPGRFSGRQFSNSRSEMNVSTLELGDSALYLCASSFGTGENTEAFFGQGTRLTVV.

The chain links TRBV6-1 to TRBJ2-5; 11 bases are shared with TRBD2. This CDR3 contains 15 residues. Germline lookup yields CDR1 MNHNS and CDR2 SASEGT. J lost 5 bases, V lost 3 bases, and 5 bases had no gene match. In DNA form, the CDR3 reads TGTGCCAGCAGTGAGGTAGCGGGGGGGCACGAGACCCAGTACTTC. Its protein is CASSEVAGGHETQYF.

This clone has only a few counts. The chain combines TRBV29-1 with TRBJ2-7, with 9 bases fitting TRBD1. This CDR3 is built from 13 residues. Per the germline V gene, CDR1 is SQVTM and CDR2 is ANQGSEA. With V trimmed by 6 bases and J by 6 bases, 9 bases remained unmatched. The CDR3 DNA is TGCAGCGTCCTCCCGGGACAGGGTACCGAGCAGTACTTC. It encodes CSVLPGQGTEQYF.

The chain is built from TRBV4-1 and TRBJ1-1; TRBD1 matches at 7 bases. CDR3 length equals 15 residues. Germline values: CDR1 MGHRA, CDR2 YSYEKL. V lost 0 bases, J lost 1 base, and 2 bases stayed unmatched. This CDR3 reads CASSQDEGANTEAFF. The CDR3 DNA reads as TGCGCCAGCAGCCAAGATGAGGGGGCGAACACTGAAGCTTTCTTT.

This chain links TRBV5-1 with TRBJ2-2, with TRBD1 as a possible D gene (5 bases). Looked up from germline, CDR1 is SGHRS and CDR2 is YFSETQ. V lost 3 bases and J 0 bases, leaving 9 bases between the germline ends. CDR3 length: 15 amino acids. CDR3 in DNA: TGCGCCAGCAGCTCTAGGACAACGAACACCGGGGAGCTGTTTTTT. Its translation is CASSSRTTNTGELFF. Full variable domain (remainder filled in from reference TRBV5-1 and TRBJ2-2): KAGVTQTPRYLIKTRGQQVTLSCSPISGHRSVSWYQQTPGQGLQFLFEYFSETQRNKGNFPGRFSGRQFSNSRSEMNVSTLELGDSALYLCASSSRTTNTGELFFGEGSRLTVL.

The table lists this clone with a few counts. The rearrangement joins TRBV6-1 to TRBJ1-1; D is ambiguous. The CDR3 is 14 amino acids. Germline V lookup: CDR1 MNHNS, CDR2 SASEGT. Trimming left V 1 base short and J 0 bases short, with 6 bases between. The CDR3 protein is CASSEGGLNTEAFF. The CDR3, as DNA: TGTGCCAGCAGTGAAGGAGGGTTGAACACTGAAGCTTTCTTT.

The chain joins TRBV6-5 to TRBJ1-1; 7 bases are a match to TRBD1. J gave up 1 base and V 6 bases, and 2 bases lay outside the gene matches. Germline lookup yields CDR1 MNHEY and CDR2 SVGAGI. The CDR3 has 13 amino acids. The DNA of the CDR3 is TGTGCCAGCAGCGACAGGGAGAACACTGAAGCTTTCTTT. This codes for CASSDRENTEAFF.

V gene TRBV27 combines with J gene TRBJ2-3; possible D gene TRBD1, 6 bases. This CDR3 has 12 residues. V dropped 5 bases and J dropped 6 bases, with 9 bases sitting between them. Germline values: CDR1 MNHEY, CDR2 SMNVEV (reference sequence). The CDR3, as DNA: TGTGCCAGCAGTACCACAGGGGATACGCAGTATTTT. Its translation is CASSTTGDTQYF.

V gene TRBV28 combines with J gene TRBJ1-1; the match to TRBD1 covers 7 bases. The CDR3 is made up of 12 amino acids. The V gene's germline CDR1 is MDHEN and CDR2 SYDVKM. After removal of 6 bases from V and 9 bases from J, the junction contained 7 bases not matched to a gene. The CDR3, as DNA: TGTGCCAGCAGCCATGAACAGGGGCAAGCTTTCTTT. Protein: CASSHEQGQAFF.

The rearrangement joins TRBV5-5 to TRBJ2-1, with 13 bases matching TRBD2. V lost 2 bases to trimming and J lost 5 bases; unmatched junction nucleotides: 1. From germline, CDR1 is SGHKS and CDR2 YYEKEE (reference sequence). This CDR3 is 15 amino acids long. The CDR3 sequence is CASSFGTSGNNEQFF. The DNA for the CDR3 is TGTGCCAGCAGCTTCGGGACTAGCGGGAACAATGAGCAGTTCTTC. The full variable domain, its missing parts supplied by reference TRBV5-5 and TRBJ2-1, is DAGVTQSPTHLIKTRGQQVTLRCSPISGHKSVSWYQQVLGQGPQFIFQYYEKEERGRGNFPDRFSARQFPNYSSELNVNALLLGDSALYLCASSFGTSGNNEQFFGPGTRLTVL.

The chain recombines TRBV6-6 with TRBJ2-5; TRBD2 aligns across 10 bases. This CDR3 has 15 amino acids. Germline V gives CDR1 MNHNY, CDR2 SVGAGI (reference sequence). Trimming at V came to 2 bases and at J to 3 bases, leaving 3 bases not matched to a gene. The CDR3 DNA follows: TGTGCCAGCAGTTACGGAGCGGGAGGGAAAGAGACCCAGTACTTC. Translating gives CASSYGAGGKETQYF.

The chain carries TRBV7-2 and TRBJ1-3; maybe TRBD1 (6 bases). The germline CDR1 and CDR2 sequences are SGHTA and FQGNSA. This CDR3 has 15 amino acids. Between the trimmed V and J ends, which lost 0 bases and 4 bases, there was a span of 10 bases. The CDR3: CASSLAGTIGNTIYF. The CDR3 DNA sequence: TGTGCCAGCAGCTTAGCCGGGACAATCGGAAACACCATATATTTT. Full variable domain (rest looked up from reference TRBV7-2 and TRBJ1-3): GAGVSQSPSNKVTEKGKDVELRCDPISGHTALYWYRQSLGQGLEFLIYFQGNSAPDKSGLPSDRFSAERTGGSVSTLTIQRTQQEDSAVYLCASSLAGTIGNTIYFGEGSWLTVV.